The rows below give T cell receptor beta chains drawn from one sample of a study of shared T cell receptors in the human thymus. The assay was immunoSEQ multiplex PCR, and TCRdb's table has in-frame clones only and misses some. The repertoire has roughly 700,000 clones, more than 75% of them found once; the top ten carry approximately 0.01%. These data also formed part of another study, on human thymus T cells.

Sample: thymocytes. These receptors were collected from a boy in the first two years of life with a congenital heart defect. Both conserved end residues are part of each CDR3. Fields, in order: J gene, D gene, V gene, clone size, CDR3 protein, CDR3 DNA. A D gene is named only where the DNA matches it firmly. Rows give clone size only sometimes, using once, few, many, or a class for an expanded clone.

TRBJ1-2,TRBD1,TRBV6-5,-,CASSTRGRNYGYTF,TGTGCCAGCAGCACCAGGGGGCGGAACTATGGCTACACCTTC
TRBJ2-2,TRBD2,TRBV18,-,CASSPGGRRGGTGELFF,TGTGCCAGCTCACCGGGCGGGAGGCGCGGCGGGACCGGGGAGCTGTTTTTT
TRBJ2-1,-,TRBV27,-,CASSLAWRGENNEQFF,TGTGCCAGCAGTTTAGCGTGGAGGGGCGAAAACAATGAGCAGTTCTTC
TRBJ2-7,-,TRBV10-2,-,CASSGDKGLLSYEQYF,TGCGCCAGCAGTGGGGACAAGGGGCTCCTCTCCTACGAGCAGTACTTC
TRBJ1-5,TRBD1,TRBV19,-,CASKAQGVGQPQHF,TGTGCCAGTAAAGCACAGGGGGTTGGACAGCCCCAGCATTTT
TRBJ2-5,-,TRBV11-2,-,CASSLYREETQYF,TGTGCCAGCAGCTTATACAGGGAAGAGACCCAGTACTTC
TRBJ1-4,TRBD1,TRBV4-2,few,CASSQSTGTGGEKLFF,TGTGCCAGCAGCCAATCGACAGGGACTGGTGGTGAAAAACTGTTTTTT
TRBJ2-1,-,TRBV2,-,CASSAPETYNEQFF,TGTGCCAGCAGTGCCCCAGAAACCTACAATGAGCAGTTCTTC
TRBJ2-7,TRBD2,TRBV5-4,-,CASSPLAGDSYEQYF,TGTGCCAGCAGCCCCTTAGCGGGCGACTCCTACGAGCAGTACTTC
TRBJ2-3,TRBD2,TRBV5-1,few,CASSQGTSGRDTDTQYF,TGCGCCAGCAGCCAAGGGACTAGCGGGAGGGACACAGATACGCAGTATTTT
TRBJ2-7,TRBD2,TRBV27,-,CASSLGTRGSEQYF,TGTGCCAGCAGTTTGGGGACTAGAGGATCCGAGCAGTACTTC
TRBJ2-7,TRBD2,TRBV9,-,CASSAVWSGRELGEQYF,TGTGCCAGCAGCGCAGTGTGGTCGGGGCGGGAGTTGGGGGAGCAGTACTTC
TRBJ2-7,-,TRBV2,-,CASFQTPRTHEQYF,TGTGCCAGCTTCCAGACTCCCCGAACCCACGAGCAGTACTTC
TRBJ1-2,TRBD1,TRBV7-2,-,CASSLGDRGPGYTF,TGTGCCAGCAGCTTAGGGGACAGGGGGCCTGGCTACACCTTC
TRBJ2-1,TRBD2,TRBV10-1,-,CASRKSIAGAYNEQFF,TGCGCCAGCAGGAAATCAATAGCGGGAGCCTACAATGAGCAGTTCTTC
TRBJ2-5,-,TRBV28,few,CASSLFQGQETQYF,TGTGCCAGCAGTTTATTCCAGGGCCAAGAGACCCAGTACTTC
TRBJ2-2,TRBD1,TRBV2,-,CASSEGGQGAHTNTGELFF,TGTGCCAGCAGTGAAGGGGGGCAGGGGGCGCATACGAACACCGGGGAGCTGTTTTTT
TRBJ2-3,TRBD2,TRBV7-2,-,CASSPPQRDFTDTQYF,TGTGCCAGCAGCCCTCCTCAGCGGGATTTCACAGATACGCAGTATTTT
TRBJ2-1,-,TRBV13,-,CATSFLWRGNEQFF,TGTGCCACCTCCTTCCTATGGAGGGGAAATGAGCAGTTCTTC
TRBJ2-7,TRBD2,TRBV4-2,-,CASSPGLAGFTDDCRHYCEQYF,TGTGCCAGCAGCCCGGGACTAGCGGGATTCACCGACGATTGTAGGCACTACTGCGAGCAGTACTTC
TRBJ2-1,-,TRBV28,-,CATLSRRNEQFF,TGTGCCACCCTTTCGCGGAGAAATGAGCAGTTCTTC
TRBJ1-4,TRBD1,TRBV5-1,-,CASSWTGAIATNEKLFF,TGCGCCAGCAGCTGGACAGGGGCGATAGCAACTAATGAAAAACTGTTTTTT
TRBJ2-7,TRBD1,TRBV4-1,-,CASSHDFGTGGSYEQYF,TGCGCCAGCAGCCACGACTTCGGGACAGGGGGCTCCTACGAGCAGTACTTC
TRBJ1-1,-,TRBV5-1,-,CASSFLGGPNTEAFF,TGCGCCAGCAGCTTTTTGGGGGGGCCGAACACTGAAGCTTTCTTT
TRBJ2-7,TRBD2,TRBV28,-,CASSPLAGGWEQYF,TGTGCCAGCAGTCCGTTAGCGGGAGGGTGGGAGCAGTACTTC
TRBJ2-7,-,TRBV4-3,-,CASSQWGQGSYEQYF,TGCGCCAGCAGCCAGTGGGGGCAGGGCTCCTACGAGCAGTACTTC
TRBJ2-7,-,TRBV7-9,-,CASSEQGPWGEQYF,TGTGCCAGCAGCGAACAGGGACCATGGGGCGAGCAGTACTTC
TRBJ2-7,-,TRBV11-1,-,CASRVLGRPSYEQYF,TGTGCCAGCAGGGTTCTGGGCAGACCCTCTTACGAGCAGTACTTC
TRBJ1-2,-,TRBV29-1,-,CSIALTNYGYTF,TGCAGCATTGCCTTAACTAACTATGGCTACACCTTC
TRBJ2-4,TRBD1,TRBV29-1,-,CSVVKLQGVAKNIQYF,TGCAGCGTTGTGAAGTTGCAGGGGGTAGCCAAAAACATTCAGTACTTC
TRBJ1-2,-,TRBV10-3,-,CAISEQGPNYGYTF,TGTGCCATCAGTGAACAGGGACCCAACTATGGCTACACCTTC
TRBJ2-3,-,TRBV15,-,CATSEGRGTDTQYF,TGTGCCACCTCCGAGGGCCGAGGCACAGATACGCAGTATTTT
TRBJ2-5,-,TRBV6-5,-,CASSYSKRRQQYF,TGTGCCAGCAGTTACTCGAAGCGGAGACAACAGTACTTC
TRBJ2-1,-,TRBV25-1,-,CAGSAGWAIYNEQFF,TGTGCCGGCAGTGCAGGGTGGGCTATTTACAATGAGCAGTTCTTC
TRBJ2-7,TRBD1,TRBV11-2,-,CASSLGAPPTGESSF,TGTGCCAGCAGCTTAGGGGCCCCCCCGACAGGGGAATCCTCCTTC
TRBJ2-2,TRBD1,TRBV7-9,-,CASSLKGRQGVNGELFF,TGTGCCAGCAGCCTAAAAGGACGACAGGGGGTCAACGGGGAGCTGTTTTTT
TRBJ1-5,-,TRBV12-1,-,CASSPPAAASGVSNQPQHF,TGTGCCAGCAGCCCCCCGGCAGCCGCCTCCGGGGTTAGCAATCAGCCCCAGCATTTT
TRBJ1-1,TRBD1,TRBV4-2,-,CASSHRDSNTEAFF,TGTGCCAGCAGCCACCGGGACAGTAACACTGAAGCTTTCTTT
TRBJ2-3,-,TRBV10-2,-,CASSEPEAQYF,TGCGCCAGCAGTGAGCCCGAGGCGCAGTATTTT
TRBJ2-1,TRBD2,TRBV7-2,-,CASSPRDASGRGGNEQFF,TGTGCCAGCAGCCCAAGAGACGCTAGCGGGAGGGGAGGCAATGAGCAGTTCTTC
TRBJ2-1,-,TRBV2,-,CASSDLGASHNEQFF,TGTGCCAGCAGTGATTTAGGGGCTTCCCACAATGAGCAGTTCTTC
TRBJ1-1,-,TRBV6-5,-,CASSYFGRGVDPFF,TGTGCCAGCAGTTACTTTGGTCGGGGGGTTGACCCTTTCTTT
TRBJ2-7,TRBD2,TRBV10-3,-,CAVAGGYEQYF,TGTGCGGTCGCGGGAGGGTACGAGCAGTACTTC
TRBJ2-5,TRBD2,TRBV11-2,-,CASSLDLAGGPAETQYF,TGTGCCAGCAGCTTAGATTTAGCGGGAGGGCCAGCGGAGACCCAGTACTTC
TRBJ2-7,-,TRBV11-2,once,CASSLRETEPEQYF,TGTGCCAGCAGCTTACGGGAAACGGAACCAGAGCAGTACTTC
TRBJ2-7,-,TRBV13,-,CATGYEQYF,TGTGCCACGGGCTACGAGCAGTACTTC